This is a list of T cell receptor beta chains from one sample in a study of human T cells and chemical hapten exposure. TCRdb used MiXCR to reprocess the RACE reads, holding one entry per CDR3 protein. The repertoire holds over 70,000 distinct CDR3 sequences, with roughly 8.5% as singletons. Sequenced material: whole blood, taken in connection with sensitization to the hapten diphenylcyclopropenone (DPC). These receptors all stem from a woman in her 50s with alopecia areata. Some clones in this sample may be carry-over from other donors' samples. Both conserved end residues are part of each CDR3. Each record gives: J gene, clone size, V gene, D gene, CDR3 DNA, CDR3 protein. The D gene is left open where the match is weak. The listing skips clone size in some rows; elsewhere it reads once, few, many or a size class.

j_gene: TRBJ1-1
abundance: NA
v_gene: TRBV6-2/TRBV6-3
d_gene: NA
CDR3nt: TGTGCCAGCAGTTACGCGAGCAGGGGCGTCGGGAGCACTGAAGCTTTCTTT
CDR3aa: CASSYASRGVGSTEAFF

j_gene: TRBJ1-1
abundance: NA
v_gene: TRBV19
d_gene: NA
CDR3nt: TGTGCCAGTAGCCCAGTCGCGAGCAACACTGAAGCTTTCTTT
CDR3aa: CASSPVASNTEAFF

j_gene: TRBJ2-5
abundance: many
v_gene: TRBV27
d_gene: NA
CDR3nt: TGTGCCAGCAGGTACCAGGGACGGTACCAAGAGACCCAGTACTTC
CDR3aa: CASRYQGRYQETQYF

j_gene: TRBJ2-1
abundance: NA
v_gene: TRBV28
d_gene: TRBD2
CDR3nt: TGTGCCAGCAGTTTGGGCGGGAGGGCCTACAATGAGCAGTTCTTC
CDR3aa: CASSLGGRAYNEQFF

j_gene: TRBJ1-2
abundance: few
v_gene: TRBV2
d_gene: NA
CDR3nt: TGTGCCAGCTTTACAGGGTTTAACTATGGCTACACCTTC
CDR3aa: CASFTGFNYGYTF

j_gene: TRBJ1-1
abundance: many
v_gene: TRBV6-5
d_gene: NA
CDR3nt: TGTGCCAGCAGTTACGGGGCTGAAGCTTTCTTT
CDR3aa: CASSYGAEAFF

j_gene: TRBJ1-1
abundance: NA
v_gene: TRBV5-1
d_gene: NA
CDR3nt: TGCGCCAGCAGCTTGGCGAGGGATTACACTGAAGCTTTCTTT
CDR3aa: CASSLARDYTEAFF

j_gene: TRBJ2-1
abundance: few
v_gene: TRBV6-2/TRBV6-3
d_gene: NA
CDR3nt: TGTGCCAGCAGTTACATCTCAGGCCGGAGCTCCTACAATGAGCAGTTCTTC
CDR3aa: CASSYISGRSSYNEQFF

j_gene: TRBJ2-7
abundance: few
v_gene: TRBV6-5
d_gene: NA
CDR3nt: TGTGCCAGCAACGCCCCAGGGACCTACGAGCAGTACTTC
CDR3aa: CASNAPGTYEQYF

j_gene: TRBJ1-1
abundance: few
v_gene: TRBV6-5
d_gene: TRBD1
CDR3nt: TGTGCCAGCAGCCCCCCAATCGGACAGGGTCAAGCTTTCTTT
CDR3aa: CASSPPIGQGQAFF

j_gene: TRBJ1-4
abundance: NA
v_gene: TRBV19
d_gene: NA
CDR3nt: TGTGCCAGTACCAATAGAGGGGTTGGTGAAAAACTGTTTTTT
CDR3aa: CASTNRGVGEKLFF

j_gene: TRBJ2-3
abundance: many
v_gene: TRBV7-8
d_gene: TRBD2
CDR3nt: TGTGCCAGCAGCTTTCTAGCGGGAGGGTACGATACGCAGTATTTT
CDR3aa: CASSFLAGGYDTQYF

j_gene: TRBJ1-5
abundance: NA
v_gene: TRBV7-2
d_gene: NA
CDR3nt: TGTGCCAGCAGCCCCGAGGGGCCCCCGTGGGGAGAGCCCCAGCATTTT
CDR3aa: CASSPEGPPWGEPQHF

j_gene: TRBJ2-3
abundance: NA
v_gene: TRBV6-5
d_gene: TRBD2
CDR3nt: TGTGCCAGCAGTTACTCGAGGGGCTCGGGAGGTGGCACAGATACGCAGTATTTT
CDR3aa: CASSYSRGSGGGTDTQYF

j_gene: TRBJ2-1
abundance: few
v_gene: TRBV30
d_gene: NA
CDR3nt: TGTGCGAGGGACTTCTCTTCCTACAATGAGCAGTTCTTC
CDR3aa: CARDFSSYNEQFF

j_gene: TRBJ1-3
abundance: NA
v_gene: TRBV18
d_gene: NA
CDR3nt: TGTGCCAGCTCACCACCTAACCGGCTCTCTGGAAACACCATATATTTT
CDR3aa: CASSPPNRLSGNTIYF

j_gene: TRBJ2-3
abundance: NA
v_gene: TRBV10-2
d_gene: TRBD2
CDR3nt: TGCGCCAGCAGTGAGCCCCTAGCGGATGTTACAGATACGCAGTATTTT
CDR3aa: CASSEPLADVTDTQYF

j_gene: TRBJ2-7
abundance: NA
v_gene: TRBV18
d_gene: TRBD1
CDR3nt: TGTGCCAGCTCACCAAGAGCTGGGACAGGGGTCCACGAGCAGTACTTC
CDR3aa: CASSPRAGTGVHEQYF

j_gene: TRBJ2-3
abundance: NA
v_gene: TRBV5-1
d_gene: NA
CDR3nt: TGCGCCAGCAGCTACCAGGCTAGCACAGATACGCAGTATTTT
CDR3aa: CASSYQASTDTQYF

j_gene: TRBJ1-1
abundance: NA
v_gene: TRBV15
d_gene: NA
CDR3nt: TGTGCCACCAGCAGGGGATCGAACACTGAAGCTTTCTTT
CDR3aa: CATSRGSNTEAFF

j_gene: TRBJ2-5
abundance: few
v_gene: TRBV27
d_gene: NA
CDR3nt: TGTGCCACCATCCTCGGAGAGACCCAGTACTTC
CDR3aa: CATILGETQYF

j_gene: TRBJ2-3
abundance: NA
v_gene: TRBV20-1
d_gene: TRBD2
CDR3nt: TGCAGTGCTACCTCTGGGCTAGCGGGAGCGGCAGATACGCAGTATTTT
CDR3aa: CSATSGLAGAADTQYF